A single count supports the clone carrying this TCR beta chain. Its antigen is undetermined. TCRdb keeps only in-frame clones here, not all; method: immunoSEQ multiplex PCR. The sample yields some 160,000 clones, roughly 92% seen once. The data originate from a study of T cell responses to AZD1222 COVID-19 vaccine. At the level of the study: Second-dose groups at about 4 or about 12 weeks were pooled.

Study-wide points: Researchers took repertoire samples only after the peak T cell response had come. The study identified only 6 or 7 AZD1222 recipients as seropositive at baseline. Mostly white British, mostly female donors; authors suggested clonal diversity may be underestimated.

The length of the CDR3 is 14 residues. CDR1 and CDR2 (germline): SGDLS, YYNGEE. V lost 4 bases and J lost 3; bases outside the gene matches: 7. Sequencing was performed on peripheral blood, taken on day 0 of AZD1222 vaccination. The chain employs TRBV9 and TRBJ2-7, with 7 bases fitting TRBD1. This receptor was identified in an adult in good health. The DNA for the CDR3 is TGTGCCAGCAGCCAGACAGGGTCAAACTACGAGCAGTACTTC. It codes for CASSQTGSNYEQYF. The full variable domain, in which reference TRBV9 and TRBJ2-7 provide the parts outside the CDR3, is DSGVTQTPKHLITATGQRVTLRCSPRSGDLSVYWYQQSLDQGLQFLIQYYNGEERAKGNILERFSAQQFPDLHSELNLSSLELGDSALYFCASSQTGSNYEQYFGPGTRLTVT.